What follows are 20 T cell receptor beta chains derived from one specimen sequenced in a study of early T cells in non-severe SARS-CoV-2 infection. TCRdb re-called the 5' RACE reads with MiXCR, one entry per CDR3 protein. Among tens of thousands of distinct CDR3 sequences listed, 4.5% to 5.5% were seen once. Sequenced sample: whole blood. Every receptor here comes from an adult who was a healthcare worker with PCR-confirmed SARS-CoV-2 infection or an uninfected control (not recorded which).

This clonotype was seen repeatedly, ten times or more. The V and J genes are TRBV12-5 and TRBJ2-5; 7 bases align to TRBD1. Germline CDR1 is LGHNT and CDR2 is FRNRAP. This CDR3 spans 14 amino acids. J lost 1 base, V lost 6 bases, and 5 bases had no gene match. The CDR3 DNA reads TGTGCTAGTGGGAGGGGACAGATCCAAGAGACCCAGTACTTC. Amino acids: CASGRGQIQETQYF. Based on the CDR3 plus reference TRBV12-5 and TRBJ2-5, the full variable domain is DARVTQTPRHKVTEMGQEVTMRCQPILGHNTVFWYRQTMMQGLELLAYFRNRAPLDDSGMPKDRFSAEMPDATLATLKIQPSEPRDSAVYFCASGRGQIQETQYFGPGTRLLVL.

This clonotype was observed many times. In nucleotides, the CDR3 is TGTGCCAGCAGTTTAGAAGGGACTCCTAAAAAACTGTTTTTT. This gives the protein CASSLEGTPKKLFF. The V call is TRBV12-3 or TRBV12-4, the J call TRBJ1-4; maybe TRBD1 (5 bases). Trimming removed 1 base from V and 9 bases from J, with 12 bases in between. The CDR3 covers 14 residues.

In DNA form, the CDR3 reads TGCAGTGCTAGAGTCACAGGGAGAAAAGAGACCCAGTACTTC. Translating gives CSARVTGRKETQYF. The chain couples TRBV20-1 to TRBJ2-5; TRBD1 is a possible D gene (6 bases). The CDR3 consists of 14 residues. Trimming pared 1 base from V and 3 bases from J, leaving 12 bases between. The V gene's germline CDR1 is DFQATT and CDR2 SNEGSKA (reference sequence).

This clonotype occurred many times. V usage is TRBV5-5 and J usage is TRBJ2-1; TRBD2 aligns across 7 bases. This CDR3 is built from 18 residues. The V gene end was trimmed by 0 bases and the J gene end by 6 bases; junction bases not matched to a gene: 15. The germline CDR1 and CDR2 sequences are SGHKS and YYEKEE (reference sequence). The CDR3 protein is CASSLGWPSGPQGNEQFF. The DNA of the CDR3 is TGTGCCAGCAGCTTGGGTTGGCCTAGCGGACCCCAGGGCAATGAGCAGTTCTTC.

This clonotype occurred many times. This chain connects TRBV20-1 to TRBJ2-1; no clear D. CDR1 DFQATT and CDR2 SNEGSKA come from the germline V gene (reference sequence). CDR3 length: 14 residues. V lost 2 bases and J lost 7, with 15 bases in between. This CDR3 reads CSARNGLKRNEQFF. The CDR3, as DNA: TGCAGTGCTAGAAACGGCCTAAAGAGAAATGAGCAGTTCTTC.

This clonotype was seen a few times. The chain carries TRBV28 and TRBJ1-5, with D unclear. The CDR3 length is 15 residues. V was cut by 2 bases and J by 7 bases, with 15 bases left in between. Germline values: CDR1 MDHEN, CDR2 SYDVKM. CDR3 in DNA: TGTGCCAGCAGTTTACGTTCCGTCCCGGGGCAGCCCCAGCATTTT. This codes for CASSLRSVPGQPQHF.

This clonotype showed up many times. The CDR3 sequence is CASSVGMGYMNTEAFF. CDR3 bases: TGTGCCAGCAGCGTGGGGATGGGGTACATGAACACTGAAGCTTTCTTT. This chain uses TRBV9 with TRBJ1-1; D is undetermined. Germline V CDR1 and CDR2: SGDLS, YYNGEE. V was shortened by 2 bases and J by 0 bases, with 14 bases between the two germline ends. The CDR3 extends over 16 amino acids.

This clonotype was detected only a few times. The gene calls are TRBV5-5 and TRBJ2-2; possibly TRBD2 for D (5 bases). Germline V CDR1 and CDR2: SGHKS, YYEKEE (reference sequence). The CDR3 sequence is 13 residues long. With 4 bases removed from V and 5 bases from J, the gap between germline ends came to 9 bases. The chain's CDR3 is CASSPAGTGELFF. In DNA, the CDR3 is TGTGCCAGCAGCCCGGCGGGTACCGGGGAGCTGTTTTTT. The full variable domain, with the rest looked up from reference TRBV5-5 and TRBJ2-2, is DAGVTQSPTHLIKTRGQQVTLRCSPISGHKSVSWYQQVLGQGPQFIFQYYEKEERGRGNFPDRFSARQFPNYSSELNVNALLLGDSALYLCASSPAGTGELFFGEGSRLTVL.

This clonotype showed up many times. The J gene is TRBJ2-3, the V gene TRBV5-5; D is undetermined. The germline CDR1 and CDR2 sequences are SGHKS and YYEKEE (reference sequence). V lost 4 bases to trimming and J lost 2 bases, with 14 bases between them. The CDR3 sequence is 15 residues long. The CDR3 DNA follows: TGTGCCAGCAGCCCCGTAACGATTTTCACAGATACGCAGTATTTT. Protein: CASSPVTIFTDTQYF.

This clonotype was seen repeatedly, ten times or more. V usage is TRBV12-3 or TRBV12-4 and J usage is TRBJ1-1, with a possible D match to TRBD1 (5 bases). The V end lost 5 bases, the J end lost 0 bases, and 10 bases lay between the germline ends. This CDR3 has 14 residues. CDR3 amino acids: CASSVRQMNTEAFF. The CDR3, as DNA: TGTGCCAGCAGTGTGCGACAGATGAACACTGAAGCTTTCTTT.

The sample holds a few counts of this clonotype. The chain recombines TRBV7-2 with TRBJ1-1; D remains ambiguous. The germline V gene has CDR1 SGHTA and CDR2 FQGNSA. This CDR3 comprises 13 residues. V was trimmed by 6 bases and J by 8 bases, leaving 16 bases between them. This CDR3 reads CASSQTGYGEAFF. Here the CDR3 DNA reads TGTGCCAGCAGTCAAACGGGGTATGGGGAAGCTTTCTTT.

This clonotype appeared many times. This chain connects TRBV20-1 to TRBJ2-5, with TRBD2 matching 14 bases. CDR1 and CDR2 from the germline V gene are DFQATT and SNEGSKA (reference sequence). The CDR3 spans 15 residues. The J segment lost 4 bases and the V segment lost 3 bases, leaving 4 bases of the junction unmatched. CDR3 protein: CSASKTSGRAETQYF. The CDR3 DNA sequence: TGCAGTGCTAGTAAGACTAGCGGGAGGGCAGAGACCCAGTACTTC.

J is TRBJ2-1 and V is TRBV10-3; 11 nucleotides match TRBD1. The junction had 8 bases not matched to a gene; V was cut back by 6 bases and J by 10 bases. Germline CDR1 is ENHRY and CDR2 is SYGVKD. The CDR3 runs to 14 residues. The CDR3 DNA follows: TGTGCCATCAGCGCGGGACAGGGGGAGGAGGAGCAGTTCTTC. It is translated as CAISAGQGEEEQFF.

This chain connects TRBV11-2 to TRBJ1-6; D gene unclear. Germline CDR1 SGHAT, CDR2 FQNNGV. The CDR3 is 11 residues long. V dropped 2 bases and J dropped 14 bases, with 7 bases sitting between them. This chain's CDR3 is CASSLLGTLHF. The CDR3 DNA is TGTGCCAGCAGCTTACTTGGAACCCTCCACTTT.

The chain links TRBV5-1 to TRBJ1-1, with a possible D match to TRBD1 (5 bases). Germline V gene data show CDR1 as SGHRS and CDR2 as YFSETQ. V was trimmed by 1 base and J by 0 bases, leaving 10 bases between them. The CDR3 length is 15 residues. The CDR3 reads CASSLYWDVNTEAFF. CDR3 bases: TGCGCCAGCAGCTTGTACTGGGACGTGAACACTGAAGCTTTCTTT.

This clonotype was recorded many times. The chain combines TRBV11-3 with TRBJ2-3; 12 bases map to TRBD2. Germline CDR1 is SGHNT and CDR2 is YENEEA. V shed 0 bases and J 4 bases; nucleotides not matched to a gene: 5. The CDR3 length is 17 residues. The CDR3 loop reads CASSLDTSGRWPDTQYF. The CDR3 DNA reads TGTGCCAGCAGCTTAGACACTAGCGGGAGGTGGCCAGATACGCAGTATTTT.

This clonotype was seen many times. V and J are TRBV12-3 or TRBV12-4 and TRBJ1-1; D not certain. V lost 8 bases to trimming and J lost 7 bases, with 8 bases between them. The CDR3 covers 10 residues. CDR3 nucleotide sequence: TGTGCCAGCTCTCCGGTTGAAGCTTTCTTT. This translates into CASSPVEAFF.

This clonotype has a count of ten or more. V usage is TRBV29-1 and J usage is TRBJ2-7; 7 bases align to TRBD2. Germline values: CDR1 SQVTM, CDR2 ANQGSEA. This CDR3 comprises 15 residues. V trimming: 4 bases; J trimming: 2 bases; junction bases outside the gene matches: 11. CDR3 residues: CSVVPPSSGAYEQYF. The CDR3 DNA follows: TGCAGCGTTGTCCCCCCCTCTAGCGGAGCCTACGAGCAGTACTTC.

This clonotype occurred many times. The chain combines TRBV20-1 with TRBJ2-7; 12 bases are shared with TRBD2. CDR3 length: 15 residues. V was clipped by 3 bases and J by 2 bases; unmatched bases: 5. Germline V CDR1 and CDR2: DFQATT, SNEGSKA (reference sequence). CDR3 protein: CSARPSGRATYEQYF. Written as DNA, the CDR3 is TGCAGTGCTAGGCCTAGCGGGAGGGCCACCTACGAGCAGTACTTC.

This clonotype came up many times. The CDR3 sequence is CASSQGSGEKLFF. The CDR3 bases are TGCGCCAGCAGTCAAGGGAGTGGTGAAAAACTGTTTTTT. The chain is built from TRBV10-1 and TRBJ1-4; D is uncertain. V was clipped by 5 bases and J by 7 bases, with 11 bases between them. CDR1 WNHNN and CDR2 SYGVQD come from the germline V gene (reference sequence). This CDR3 contains 13 residues.